This T cell receptor (beta chain) was profiled in a study of blood T cell repertoires in COVID-19. Categorization into cohorts depended on clinical history that participants reported. In germline, CDR1 is ENHRY, CDR2 SYGVKD. CDR3 length: 14 amino acids. After removal of 8 bases from V and 8 bases from J, the junction contained 10 bases not matched to a gene. The sample holds one count of this clone. The repertoire was sequenced with immunoSEQ multiplex PCR; TCRdb's copy has only in-frame clones and lacks some. The table has approximately 250,000 clones, around 88% seen once; the top ten hold 2.5%. The chain employs TRBV10-3 and TRBJ1-4; 8 positions match TRBD1. The sample taken for sequencing was PBMCs or T cells enriched from blood (not recorded which). This TCR was sampled from a middle-aged woman with acute COVID-19. This CDR3 reads CAIGPGGVSEKLFF. CDR3 in DNA: TGTGCCATCGGACCAGGGGGCGTATCAGAAAAACTGTTTTTT.